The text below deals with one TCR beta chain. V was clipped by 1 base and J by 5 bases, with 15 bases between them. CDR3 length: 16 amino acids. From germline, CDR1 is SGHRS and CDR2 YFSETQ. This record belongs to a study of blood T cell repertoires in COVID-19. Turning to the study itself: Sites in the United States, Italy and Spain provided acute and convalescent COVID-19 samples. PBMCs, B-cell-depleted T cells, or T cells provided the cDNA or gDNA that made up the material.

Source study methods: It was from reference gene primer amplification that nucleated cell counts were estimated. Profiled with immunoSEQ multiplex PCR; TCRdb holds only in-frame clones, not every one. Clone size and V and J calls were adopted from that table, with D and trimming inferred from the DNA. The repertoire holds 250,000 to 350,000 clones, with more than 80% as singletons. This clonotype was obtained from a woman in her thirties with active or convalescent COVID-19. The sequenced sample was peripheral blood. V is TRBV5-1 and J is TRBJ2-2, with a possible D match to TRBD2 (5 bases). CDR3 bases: TGCGCCAGCAGCTTGCCCGAGGGTCCGGGGACCGGGGAGCTGTTTTTT. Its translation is CASSLPEGPGTGELFF.